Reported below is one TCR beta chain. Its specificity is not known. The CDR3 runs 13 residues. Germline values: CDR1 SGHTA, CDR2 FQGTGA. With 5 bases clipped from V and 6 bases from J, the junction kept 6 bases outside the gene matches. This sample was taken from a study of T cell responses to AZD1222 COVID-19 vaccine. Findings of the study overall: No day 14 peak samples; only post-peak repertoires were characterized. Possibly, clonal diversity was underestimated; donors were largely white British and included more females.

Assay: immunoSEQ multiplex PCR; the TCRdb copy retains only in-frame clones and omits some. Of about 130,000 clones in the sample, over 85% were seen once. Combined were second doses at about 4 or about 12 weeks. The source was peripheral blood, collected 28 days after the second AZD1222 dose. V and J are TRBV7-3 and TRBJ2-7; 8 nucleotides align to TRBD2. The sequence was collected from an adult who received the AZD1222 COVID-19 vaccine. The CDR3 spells CASSPWAGGEQYF. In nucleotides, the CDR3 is TGTGCCAGCAGCCCCTGGGCGGGAGGCGAGCAGTACTTC.